This T cell receptor (beta chain) is drawn from a study of tumor and adjacent non-tumor tissue in lung cancer. Study overall: Aged about 31 to 80 years, patients included 10 men and 4 to 6 women with stage I to III disease.

CDR3 size: 15 residues. With respect to this clonotype: One junction end disagrees with the germline gene, perhaps due to a read error.

No cell sorting was done before RNA was extracted from the tissue. This non-tumor lung sample came from over 3 cm beyond the tumor edge. Three rounds of nested PCR, following a modified ARM-PCR protocol, produced the TCRbeta library. TCRdb used MiXCR to reprocess the multiplex PCR reads, holding one entry per CDR3 protein. The table records some 68,000 distinct CDR3 sequences, 76% of them present only once. The rearrangement uses TRBV12-3 or TRBV12-4 and TRBJ2-3, with no clear D. The sequencing input was distant non-tumor lung tissue. The TCR originated in a man in his sixties with non-small cell lung cancer. CDR3 sequence reads: CASSFWIPRTDTQYF. The CDR3 DNA sequence: TGTGCCAGCAGTTTTTGGATCCCAAGAACAGATACACAGTATTTT.